This T cell receptor beta chain was documented in a study of Graves' ophthalmopathy and Graves' hyperthyroidism. This clonotype was counted at least ten times. The CDR3 totals 15 residues. Germline lookup yields CDR1 DFQATT and CDR2 SNEGSKA (reference sequence). Germline trimming cut 3 bases from V and 0 bases from J; bases unmatched to any gene: 8. The TCR beta CDR3 regions underwent amplification from RNA transcripts. A first-round RT-PCR used HTBI primers, followed by a second-round multiplex PCR. MiXCR was run by TCRdb on the multiplex PCR reads, yielding one entry per CDR3 protein. Here the sample spans approximately 460,000 distinct CDR3 sequences, approximately 14% being singletons.

Sequencing input: blood. V and J are TRBV20-1 and TRBJ2-7; 7 positions agree with TRBD1. The receptor comes from a woman in her 30s with Graves' ophthalmopathy. The CDR3 bases are TGCAGTGCTAGCCCTTCCAGGGGGTTCTCCTACGAGCAGTACTTC. Its translation is CSASPSRGFSYEQYF.